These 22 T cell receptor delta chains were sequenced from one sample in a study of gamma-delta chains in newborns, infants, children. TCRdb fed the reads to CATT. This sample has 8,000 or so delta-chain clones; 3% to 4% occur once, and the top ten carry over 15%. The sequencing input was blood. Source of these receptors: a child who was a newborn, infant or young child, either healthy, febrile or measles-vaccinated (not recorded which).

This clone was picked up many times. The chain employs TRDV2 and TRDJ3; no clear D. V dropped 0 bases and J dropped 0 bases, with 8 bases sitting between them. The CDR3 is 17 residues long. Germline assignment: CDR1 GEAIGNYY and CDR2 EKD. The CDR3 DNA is TGTGCCTGTGACACCGTGGCTCACTCCTGGGACACCCGACAGATGTTTTTC. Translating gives CACDTVAHSWDTRQMFF.

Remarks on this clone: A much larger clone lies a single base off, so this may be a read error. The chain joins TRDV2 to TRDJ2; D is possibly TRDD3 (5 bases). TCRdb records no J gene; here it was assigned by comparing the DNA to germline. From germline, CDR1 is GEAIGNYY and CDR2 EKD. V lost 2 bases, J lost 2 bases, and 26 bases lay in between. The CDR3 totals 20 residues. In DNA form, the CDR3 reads TGTGCCTGTGACATCCGCCCGCTGGGTTCCCCTAAAGCGTTGACAGCACAACTCTTCTTT. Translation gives CACDIRPLGSPKALTAQLFF.

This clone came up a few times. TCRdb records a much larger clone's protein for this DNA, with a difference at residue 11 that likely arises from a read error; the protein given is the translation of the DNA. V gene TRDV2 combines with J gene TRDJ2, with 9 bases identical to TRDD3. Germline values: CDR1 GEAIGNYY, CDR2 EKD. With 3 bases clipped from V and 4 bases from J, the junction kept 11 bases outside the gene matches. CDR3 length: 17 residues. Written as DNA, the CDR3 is TGTGCCTGTGACCCGGTACTGGGGGAAGCTTCGACAGCACAACTCTTCTTT. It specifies CACDPVLGEASTAQLFF.

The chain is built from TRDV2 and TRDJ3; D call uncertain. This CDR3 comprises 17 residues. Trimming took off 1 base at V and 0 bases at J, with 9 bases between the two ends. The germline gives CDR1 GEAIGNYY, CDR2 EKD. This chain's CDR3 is CACDTILISWDTRQMFF. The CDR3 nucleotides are TGTGCCTGTGACACAATCTTGATCTCCTGGGACACCCGACAGATGTTTTTC.

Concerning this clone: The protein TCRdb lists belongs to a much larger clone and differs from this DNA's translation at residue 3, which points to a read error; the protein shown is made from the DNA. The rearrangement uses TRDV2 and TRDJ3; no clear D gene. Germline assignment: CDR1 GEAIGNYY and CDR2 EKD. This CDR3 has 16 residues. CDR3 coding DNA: TGTGCCCGTGACACCGTGGGATCCTGGGACACCCGACAGATGTTTTTC. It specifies CARDTVGSWDTRQMFF.

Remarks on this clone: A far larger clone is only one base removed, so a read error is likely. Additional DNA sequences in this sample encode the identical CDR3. The CDR3 region has the DNA TGTGCCTGTGACACTGGGGGATACAGGTCCTGGGACACCCGACAGATGTTTTTC. It yields the protein CACDTGGYRSWDTRQMFF. The rearrangement uses TRDV2 and TRDJ3, with TRDD3 matching 10 bases. This CDR3 has 18 residues. V lost 1 base, J lost 1 base, and 3 bases stayed unmatched. Per the germline V gene, CDR1 is GEAIGNYY and CDR2 is EKD.

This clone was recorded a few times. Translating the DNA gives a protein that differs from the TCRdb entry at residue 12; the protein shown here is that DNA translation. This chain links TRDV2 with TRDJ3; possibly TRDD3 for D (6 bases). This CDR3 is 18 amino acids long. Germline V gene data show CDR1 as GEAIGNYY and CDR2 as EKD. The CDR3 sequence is CACDTWGASSWVTRQMFF. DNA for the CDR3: TGTGCCTGTGACACCTGGGGGGCGAGCTCCTGGGTCACCCGACAGATGTTTTTC.

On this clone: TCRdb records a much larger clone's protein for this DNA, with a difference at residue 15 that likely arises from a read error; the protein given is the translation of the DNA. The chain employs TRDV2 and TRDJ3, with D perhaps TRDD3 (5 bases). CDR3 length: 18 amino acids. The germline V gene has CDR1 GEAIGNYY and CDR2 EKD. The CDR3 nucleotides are TGTGCCTGTGACACCTGGGGACCTAGCTCCTGGGACACCCGACGGATGTTTTTC. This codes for CACDTWGPSSWDTRRMFF.

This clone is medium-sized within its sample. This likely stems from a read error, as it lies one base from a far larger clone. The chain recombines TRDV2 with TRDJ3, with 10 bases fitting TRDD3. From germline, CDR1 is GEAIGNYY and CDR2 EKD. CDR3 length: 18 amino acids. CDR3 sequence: CACGTAGGYSWDTRQMFF. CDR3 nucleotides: TGTGCCTGTGGCACCGCTGGGGGATACTCCTGGGACACCCGACAGATGTTTTTC.

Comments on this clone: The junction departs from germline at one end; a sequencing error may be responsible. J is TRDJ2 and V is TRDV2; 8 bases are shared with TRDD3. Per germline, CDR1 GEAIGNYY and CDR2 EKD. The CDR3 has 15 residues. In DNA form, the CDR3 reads TGTGCCTGTGACACAGGGGATACCTCTACAGCACAACTCTTCTTC. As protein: CACDTGDTSTAQLFF.

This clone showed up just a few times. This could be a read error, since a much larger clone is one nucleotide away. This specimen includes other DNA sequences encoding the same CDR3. The CDR3 nucleotides read TGTGCCTGTGACACCGGAGACACCGATAAACTCATCTTT. Its translation is CACDTGDTDKLIF. This chain uses TRDV2 with TRDJ1; D unclear. CDR3 length: 13 residues. V dropped 0 bases and J dropped 0 bases, with 4 bases sitting between them. The germline V gene has CDR1 GEAIGNYY and CDR2 EKD.

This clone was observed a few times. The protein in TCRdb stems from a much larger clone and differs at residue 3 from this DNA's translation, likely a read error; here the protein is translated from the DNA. As DNA, the CDR3 is TGTGCCCGTGACACGGTTGGATCCACAGCACAACTCTTCTTT. Protein: CARDTVGSTAQLFF. The chain joins TRDV2 to TRDJ2, with D unclear. The CDR3 totals 14 residues. Germline-derived CDR1 and CDR2 are GEAIGNYY and EKD.

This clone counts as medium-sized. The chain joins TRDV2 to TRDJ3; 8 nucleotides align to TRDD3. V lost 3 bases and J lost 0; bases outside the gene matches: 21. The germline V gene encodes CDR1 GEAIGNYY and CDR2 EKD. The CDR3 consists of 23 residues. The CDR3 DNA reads TGTGCCTGTGACCACCTCCCTTCTCCTGGTACTGGGGGCCCCTCCTGGGACACCCGACAGATGTTTTTC. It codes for CACDHLPSPGTGGPSWDTRQMFF.

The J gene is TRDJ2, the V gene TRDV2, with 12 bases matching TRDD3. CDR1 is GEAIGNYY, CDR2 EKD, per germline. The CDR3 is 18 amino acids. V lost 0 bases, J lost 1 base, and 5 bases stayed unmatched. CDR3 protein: CACDTVLGDTGLTAQLFF. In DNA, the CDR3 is TGTGCCTGTGACACCGTACTGGGGGATACAGGTTTGACAGCACAACTCTTCTTT.

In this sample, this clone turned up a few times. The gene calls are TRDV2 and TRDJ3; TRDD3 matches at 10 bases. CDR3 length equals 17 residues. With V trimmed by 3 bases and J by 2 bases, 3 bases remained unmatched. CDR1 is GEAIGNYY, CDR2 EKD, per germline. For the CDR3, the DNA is TGTGCCTGTGACGACTGGGGGATTCCCTGGGACACCCGACAGATGTTTTTC. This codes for CACDDWGIPWDTRQMFF.

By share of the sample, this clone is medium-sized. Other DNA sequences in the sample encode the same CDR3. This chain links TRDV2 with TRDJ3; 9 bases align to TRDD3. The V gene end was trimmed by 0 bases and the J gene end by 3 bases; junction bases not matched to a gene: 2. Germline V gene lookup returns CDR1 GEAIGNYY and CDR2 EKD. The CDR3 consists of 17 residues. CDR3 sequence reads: CACDTVGGYWDTRQMFF. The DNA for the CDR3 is TGTGCCTGTGACACCGTTGGGGGATACTGGGACACCCGACAGATGTTTTTC.

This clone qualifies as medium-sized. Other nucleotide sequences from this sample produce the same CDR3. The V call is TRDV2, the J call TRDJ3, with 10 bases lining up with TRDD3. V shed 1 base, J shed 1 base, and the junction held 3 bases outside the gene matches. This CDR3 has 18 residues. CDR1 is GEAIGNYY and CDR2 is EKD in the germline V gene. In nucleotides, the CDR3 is TGTGCCTGTGACACTGGGGGATACTCATCCTGGGACACCCGACAGATGTTTTTC. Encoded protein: CACDTGGYSSWDTRQMFF.

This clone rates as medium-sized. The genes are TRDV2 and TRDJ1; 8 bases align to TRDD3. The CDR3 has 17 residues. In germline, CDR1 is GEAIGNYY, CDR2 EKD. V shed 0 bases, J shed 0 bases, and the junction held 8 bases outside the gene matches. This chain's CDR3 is CACDTVLGVPYTDKLIF. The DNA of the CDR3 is TGTGCCTGTGACACCGTACTGGGGGTCCCCTACACCGATAAACTCATCTTT.

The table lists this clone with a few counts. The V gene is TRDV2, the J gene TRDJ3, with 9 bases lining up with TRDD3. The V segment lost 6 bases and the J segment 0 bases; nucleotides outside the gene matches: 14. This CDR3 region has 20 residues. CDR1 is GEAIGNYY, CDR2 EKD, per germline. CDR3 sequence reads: CACHWGKLPFSSWDTRQMFF. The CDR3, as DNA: TGTGCCTGTCACTGGGGGAAGCTACCCTTTAGCTCCTGGGACACCCGACAGATGTTTTTC.

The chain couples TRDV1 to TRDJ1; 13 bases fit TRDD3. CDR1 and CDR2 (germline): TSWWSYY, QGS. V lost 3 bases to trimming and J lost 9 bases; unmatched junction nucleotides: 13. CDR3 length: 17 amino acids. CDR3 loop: CALGDLSFVLGDTELIF. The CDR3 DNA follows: TGTGCTCTTGGGGACCTATCCTTTGTACTGGGGGATACGGAACTCATCTTT.

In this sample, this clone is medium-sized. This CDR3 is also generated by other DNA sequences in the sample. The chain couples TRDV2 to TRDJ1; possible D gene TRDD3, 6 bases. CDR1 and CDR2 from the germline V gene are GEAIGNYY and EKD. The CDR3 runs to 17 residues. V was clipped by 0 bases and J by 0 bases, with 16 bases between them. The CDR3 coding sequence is TGTGCCTGTGACACCCTGGGGTCCCATCTCTACACCGATAAACTCATCTTT. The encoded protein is CACDTLGSHLYTDKLIF.

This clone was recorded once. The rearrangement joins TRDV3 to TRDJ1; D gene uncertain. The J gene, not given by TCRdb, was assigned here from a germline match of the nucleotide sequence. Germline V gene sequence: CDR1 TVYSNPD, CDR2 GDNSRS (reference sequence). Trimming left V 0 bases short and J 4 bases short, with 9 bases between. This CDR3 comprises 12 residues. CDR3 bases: TGTGCCTTTAGGGCGATCGACGATAAACTCATCTTT. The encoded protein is CAFRAIDDKLIF.